This is a list of T cell receptor beta chains from one sample in a study of beta chain features in type 1 diabetes. Here immunoSEQ multiplex PCR was the method, and the copy in TCRdb shows in-frame clones only, minus some. The table lists roughly 240,000 clones, 11% to 15% of them singletons, with about 0.024% in the top ten. The sample comprised naive CD4+ T cells from blood. Receptors were obtained from a woman in her thirties or forties in good health. Both conserved end residues are part of each CDR3. The D gene is left open where the match is weak. Clone size is stated in some rows and not others, as once, few, many or a class when expanded.

>TRBV5-1|15|TRBJ2-7|-|-
CASSFSGPPSYEQYF
TGCGCCAGCAGCTTTTCAGGGCCCCCGTCCTACGAGCAGTACTTC
>TRBV9|12|TRBJ2-7|few|TRBD2
CASYSGGYEQYF
TGTGCCAGCTATAGCGGGGGATACGAGCAGTACTTC
>TRBV5-1|15|TRBJ1-1|few|TRBD1
CASSHPRQGGTEAFF
TGCGCCAGCAGCCACCCTAGACAGGGTGGCACTGAAGCTTTCTTT
>TRBV13|14|TRBJ1-5|many|TRBD1
CASSARQGNQPQHF
TGTGCCAGCAGCGCCCGACAGGGTAATCAGCCCCAGCATTTT
>TRBV7-9|17|TRBJ2-1|few|TRBD2
CASSLAQLAGTTGEQFF
TGTGCCAGCAGCTTAGCGCAGCTAGCGGGAACAACAGGGGAGCAGTTCTTC
>TRBV7-2|17|TRBJ1-5|few|-
CASSPRRGAGGNQPQHF
TGTGCCAGCAGCCCAAGGCGGGGGGCGGGTGGCAATCAGCCCCAGCATTTT
>TRBV18|14|TRBJ2-7|few|-
CASSPDLISYEQYF
TGTGCCAGCTCACCCGATCTAATCTCCTACGAGCAGTACTTC
>TRBV15|15|TRBJ1-6|few|TRBD1
CATSRDGGTGSPLHF
TGTGCCACCAGCAGAGATGGGGGGACAGGGTCACCCCTCCACTTT
>TRBV5-1|16|TRBJ2-2|few|TRBD2
CASSVSGGANTGELFF
TGCGCCAGCAGCGTGAGCGGGGGGGCGAACACCGGGGAGCTGTTTTTT
>TRBV7-2|15|TRBJ2-1|few|TRBD1
CASSLARSGGETQFF
TGTGCCAGCAGCTTAGCGCGGTCAGGGGGAGAGACCCAGTTCTTC
>TRBV29-1|11|TRBJ2-1|many|-
CSVWAGYEQFF
TGCAGCGTATGGGCGGGATATGAGCAGTTCTTC
>TRBV7-2|15|TRBJ2-7|-|TRBD1
CASSYGRDSPYEQYF
TGTGCCAGCAGCTACGGCCGGGACAGTCCCTACGAGCAGTACTTC
>TRBV27|14|TRBJ2-7|few|TRBD1
CASSLVTGAYEQYF
TGTGCCAGCAGTTTAGTGACAGGGGCCTACGAGCAGTACTTC
>TRBV7-6|14|TRBJ1-1|-|TRBD1
CASSRTGVNTEAFF
TGTGCCAGCAGCCGTACAGGGGTGAACACTGAAGCTTTCTTT
>TRBV10-3|14|TRBJ2-3|few|-
CAISLTGYTDTQYF
TGTGCCATCAGTCTTACGGGGTACACAGATACGCAGTATTTT
>TRBV7-9|15|TRBJ2-1|-|-
CASSLGGTAHNEQFF
TGTGCCAGCAGCTTAGGCGGGACAGCGCACAATGAGCAGTTCTTC
>TRBV7-9|14|TRBJ1-2|-|TRBD1
CASSLFGTGDGYTF
TGTGCCAGCAGCCTCTTTGGTACAGGGGATGGCTACACCTTC
>TRBV5-1|14|TRBJ1-2|few|-
CASSTAFPGDGYTF
TGCGCCAGCAGCACCGCCTTCCCAGGCGATGGCTACACCTTC
>TRBV20-1|10|TRBJ2-5|-|-
CSAKGGTQYF
TGCAGTGCCAAGGGAGGGACCCAGTACTTC
>TRBV11-2|13|TRBJ2-5|-|-
CASSPGTGETQYF
TGTGCCAGCAGCCCCGGGACTGGCGAGACCCAGTACTTC
>TRBV7-8|14|TRBJ2-7|-|TRBD1
CASSLVGQINEQYF
TGTGCCAGCAGCTTAGTGGGACAGATCAACGAGCAGTACTTC
>TRBV5-8|14|TRBJ2-5|-|-
CASSSQGSLETQYF
TGTGCCAGCAGCTCCCAGGGGAGTCTGGAGACCCAGTACTTC
>TRBV5-1|14|TRBJ2-5|few|TRBD1
CASSLGTGEETQYF
TGCGCCAGCAGCTTAGGGACAGGCGAAGAGACCCAGTACTTC
>TRBV7-9|15|TRBJ2-7|few|TRBD2
CASSYGTSGVNEQYF
TGTGCCAGCAGTTATGGGACTAGCGGGGTGAACGAGCAGTACTTC
>TRBV6-6|13|TRBJ1-1|-|-
CASSPRSNTEAFF
TGTGCCAGCAGTCCTCGGAGTAACACTGAAGCTTTCTTT
>TRBV10-3|13|TRBJ2-5|-|-
CAISGGPEETQYF
TGTGCCATCAGTGGGGGGCCAGAAGAGACCCAGTACTTC
>TRBV5-1|16|TRBJ2-1|-|TRBD1
CASSSLLGQTDNEQFF
TGCGCCAGCAGCTCCCTCTTGGGACAGACCGACAATGAGCAGTTCTTC
>TRBV7-2|13|TRBJ2-7|few|-
CASTLGGGDEQYF
TGTGCCAGCACACTAGGGGGCGGGGACGAGCAGTACTTC
>TRBV29-1|13|TRBJ1-1|-|-
CSVGDRIGTEAFF
TGCAGCGTCGGCGACAGGATAGGGACTGAAGCTTTCTTT
>TRBV7-9|19|TRBJ1-1|few|-
CASSLAQGFSVPGNTEAFF
TGTGCCAGCAGCCTCGCCCAGGGTTTTAGTGTTCCTGGGAACACTGAAGCTTTCTTT
>TRBV28|16|TRBJ2-7|few|TRBD1
CASSDSGTGNSYEQYF
TGTGCCAGCAGTGACTCCGGGACAGGGAATTCCTACGAGCAGTACTTC
>TRBV5-1|11|TRBJ2-7|few|-
CASGDTYEQYF
TGCGCCAGCGGGGACACCTACGAGCAGTACTTC
>TRBV7-2|13|TRBJ1-5|-|-
CASSPEGGQPQHF
TGTGCCAGCAGCCCGGAGGGTGGCCAGCCCCAGCATTTT
>TRBV10-3|15|TRBJ2-5|-|TRBD1
CAITQSGTGQETQYF
TGTGCCATCACCCAAAGTGGGACAGGCCAAGAGACCCAGTACTTC
>TRBV7-2|11|TRBJ2-7|-|-
CASSFTYEQYF
TGTGCCAGCAGCTTCACCTACGAGCAGTACTTC
>TRBV29-1|14|TRBJ2-5|-|TRBD2
CSVSGLAGVRAQYF
TGCAGCGTTTCGGGACTAGCGGGGGTTCGGGCCCAGTACTTC
>TRBV2|15|TRBJ2-5|-|-
CASSVGSLGEETQYF
TGTGCCAGCAGCGTAGGGTCCCTAGGGGAAGAGACCCAGTACTTC
>TRBV6-6|13|TRBJ1-1|few|-
CASTGRTHTEAFF
TGTGCCAGCACCGGACGGACACACACTGAAGCTTTCTTT
>TRBV7-7|13|TRBJ1-1|once|TRBD1
CASSSNRGTEAFF
TGTGCCAGCAGCTCCAACAGGGGCACTGAAGCTTTCTTT
>TRBV5-1|17|TRBJ2-4|few|-
CASSFSLEDGGGNIQYF
TGCGCCAGCAGCTTCAGTTTAGAGGACGGAGGTGGGAACATTCAGTACTTC
>TRBV11-2|18|TRBJ2-3|-|TRBD2
CASSLRGGLAGARDTQYF
TGTGCCAGCAGCCTCAGGGGGGGGCTAGCGGGGGCACGGGATACGCAGTATTTT
>TRBV18|18|TRBJ2-7|-|TRBD1
CASSPLRQGVIRSYEQYF
TGTGCCAGCTCACCACTAAGACAGGGTGTCATTAGGTCCTACGAGCAGTACTTC
>TRBV5-1|16|TRBJ2-7|few|TRBD1
CASSIRTGNIAAEQYF
TGCGCCAGCAGCATTCGGACAGGGAACATTGCGGCCGAGCAGTACTTC
>TRBV4-1|16|TRBJ1-2|few|-
CASSQVGRRLGYGYTF
TGCGCCAGCAGCCAAGTCGGGAGAAGACTGGGGTATGGCTACACCTTC
>TRBV4-1|16|TRBJ1-3|-|-
CASSQVGTLSGNTIYF
TGCGCCAGCAGCCAAGTCGGGACATTATCTGGAAACACCATATATTTT
>TRBV7-2|15|TRBJ2-7|-|TRBD1
CASRGPGQGAHEQYF
TGTGCCAGCAGGGGGCCGGGACAGGGGGCCCACGAGCAGTACTTC
>TRBV5-4|15|TRBJ2-1|few|TRBD2
CASSFGGTRNNEQFF
TGTGCCAGCAGCTTTGGTGGGACTAGAAACAATGAGCAGTTCTTC
>TRBV4-3|14|TRBJ1-2|once|-
CASSQDVEGYGYTF
TGCGCCAGCAGCCAAGATGTGGAGGGTTATGGCTACACCTTC
>TRBV6-5|13|TRBJ2-2|-|TRBD1
CASRDRGTGELFF
TGTGCCAGCAGGGACAGGGGCACCGGGGAGCTGTTTTTT
>TRBV5-4|14|TRBJ2-5|few|TRBD2
CASAAGGAQETQYF
TGTGCCAGCGCGGCGGGGGGTGCCCAAGAGACCCAGTACTTC
>TRBV14|16|TRBJ1-5|few|-
CASSQEPRQGNQPQHF
TGTGCCAGCAGCCAAGAGCCCCGGCAGGGGAATCAGCCCCAGCATTTT
>TRBV4-1|16|TRBJ2-5|few|TRBD2
CASSPIAGGYQETQYF
TGCGCCAGCAGCCCGATAGCGGGGGGGTACCAAGAGACCCAGTACTTC
>TRBV19|13|TRBJ2-7|-|TRBD1
CASSRQGDYEQYF
TGTGCCAGTAGTAGACAGGGGGACTACGAGCAGTACTTC